A selection of T cell receptor beta chains follows, all from one sample in a study of vaccination effects on CD4 cells after COVID-19. Some clones are missing from TCRdb's copy, which holds only in-frame ones; the method was immunoSEQ multiplex PCR. The table has around 69,000 clones, over 75% seen once. Their specific antigens are unknown. Sequencing used CD4+ T cells from PBMCs cultured without peptide, obtained after COVID-19 vaccination. All receptors derive from a human donor who received a COVID-19 vaccine. Each CDR3 is given with its conserved first and last residue. The order of the fields is J gene, V gene, clone size, D gene, CDR3 DNA, CDR3 protein. D genes are given only for firm matches. Some rows have no size entry. The others give once, few or many, or a class for an expanded clone.

J gene: TRBJ2-2; V gene: TRBV2; clone size: .; D gene: .; CDR3 DNA: TGTGCCAGCAGTGCTCAGGGGCTCTACACCGGGGAGCTGTTTTTT; CDR3 protein: CASSAQGLYTGELFF
J gene: TRBJ1-1; V gene: TRBV6-2/TRBV6-3; clone size: once; D gene: TRBD1; CDR3 DNA: TGTGCCAGCAGCCGAGACAGGGACGTTTTCTTT; CDR3 protein: CASSRDRDVFF
J gene: TRBJ1-1; V gene: TRBV5-1; clone size: .; D gene: .; CDR3 DNA: TGCGCCAGCAGCCCCCAGGTCGTGGTAAAGCCTGAAGCTTTCTTT; CDR3 protein: CASSPQVVVKPEAFF
J gene: TRBJ1-2; V gene: TRBV27; clone size: few; D gene: .; CDR3 DNA: TGTGCCAGCAGAGGAAACAGGGTTGGAGGCTACACCTTC; CDR3 protein: CASRGNRVGGYTF
J gene: TRBJ2-6; V gene: TRBV7-8; clone size: few; D gene: TRBD1; CDR3 DNA: TGTGCCAGCAGCTTAAGGGACAGGGGAATCTCTGGGGCCAACGTCCTGACTTTC; CDR3 protein: CASSLRDRGISGANVLTF
J gene: TRBJ2-1; V gene: TRBV9; clone size: .; D gene: TRBD2; CDR3 DNA: TGTGCCAGCAGCCCCGGGGTAGCGGGGATATCCTACAATGAGCAGTTCTTC; CDR3 protein: CASSPGVAGISYNEQFF
J gene: TRBJ1-2; V gene: TRBV6-5; clone size: few; D gene: .; CDR3 DNA: TGTGCCAGCAGATCCGGAGGCAGGGGAGATGGCTACACCTTC; CDR3 protein: CASRSGGRGDGYTF
J gene: TRBJ1-3; V gene: TRBV27; clone size: once; D gene: .; CDR3 DNA: TGTGCCAGCAGTTTATCGTTTGGGTTAGCAGGCCACTCTGGAAACACCATATATTTT; CDR3 protein: CASSLSFGLAGHSGNTIYF
J gene: TRBJ2-3; V gene: TRBV20-1; clone size: .; D gene: .; CDR3 DNA: TGCAGTGCTAGTTTTTCCCCCCCGGGGCCCTTAGGGGGTACGCAGTATTTT; CDR3 protein: CSASFSPPGPLGGTQYF
J gene: TRBJ2-5; V gene: TRBV5-1; clone size: .; D gene: TRBD1; CDR3 DNA: TGCGCCAGCAGCTTTACAGGGGGTGAAGAGACCCAGTACTTC; CDR3 protein: CASSFTGGEETQYF
J gene: TRBJ1-4; V gene: TRBV18; clone size: .; D gene: .; CDR3 DNA: TGTGCCAGCTCACCAGAAGGACATACAACTAATGAAAAACTGTTTTTT; CDR3 protein: CASSPEGHTTNEKLFF
J gene: TRBJ1-4; V gene: TRBV3-1/TRBV3-2; clone size: .; D gene: .; CDR3 DNA: TGTGCCAGCAGCCAAGCAGGCGGTGGTGAAAAACTGTTTTTT; CDR3 protein: CASSQAGGGEKLFF
J gene: TRBJ2-3; V gene: TRBV2; clone size: once; D gene: TRBD2; CDR3 DNA: TGTGCCAGCAGTGTTAGACTAGCGGACACAGATACGCAGTATTTT; CDR3 protein: CASSVRLADTDTQYF
J gene: TRBJ2-3; V gene: TRBV24-1; clone size: once; D gene: .; CDR3 DNA: TGTGCCACCAGTGATTTGTCAGGGGCCGGCACAGATACGCAGTATTTT; CDR3 protein: CATSDLSGAGTDTQYF
J gene: TRBJ2-2; V gene: TRBV4-2; clone size: .; D gene: TRBD2; CDR3 DNA: TGTGCCAGCAGCCAAGGCATCATTGCGGGGGGGCCCGGGGAGCTGTTTTTT; CDR3 protein: CASSQGIIAGGPGELFF
J gene: TRBJ1-4; V gene: TRBV28; clone size: .; D gene: .; CDR3 DNA: TGTGCCAGCAGTTTACAAGGGTCGGGCGAAAAACTGTTTTTT; CDR3 protein: CASSLQGSGEKLFF
J gene: TRBJ2-5; V gene: TRBV25-1; clone size: .; D gene: .; CDR3 DNA: TGTGCCAGCAGTGCTTCGCATGAGACCCAGTACTTC; CDR3 protein: CASSASHETQYF
J gene: TRBJ2-1; V gene: TRBV5-8; clone size: .; D gene: .; CDR3 DNA: TGTGCCAGCAGCGGGCAGTTAGGACACCTCTCCTACAATGAGCAGTTCTTC; CDR3 protein: CASSGQLGHLSYNEQFF
J gene: TRBJ1-5; V gene: TRBV30; clone size: .; D gene: .; CDR3 DNA: TGTGCCTGGTCGGACGGACCAAATCAGCCCCAGCATTTT; CDR3 protein: CAWSDGPNQPQHF
J gene: TRBJ2-2; V gene: TRBV18; clone size: .; D gene: TRBD2; CDR3 DNA: TGTGCCAGCTCACCCCAAGCGGGGGGGCCCTACACCGGGGAGCTGTTTTTT; CDR3 protein: CASSPQAGGPYTGELFF
J gene: TRBJ2-3; V gene: TRBV9; clone size: .; D gene: .; CDR3 DNA: TGTGCCAGCAGCGTTATGGGGGGAGATACGCAGTATTTT; CDR3 protein: CASSVMGGDTQYF
J gene: TRBJ1-1; V gene: TRBV10-3; clone size: few; D gene: .; CDR3 DNA: TGTGCCATCAGTGATCCGAACACTGAAGCTTTCTTT; CDR3 protein: CAISDPNTEAFF
J gene: TRBJ2-3; V gene: TRBV5-6; clone size: .; D gene: .; CDR3 DNA: TGTGCCTACCGTCGGGGAATAGGGTCGGATACGCAGTATTTT; CDR3 protein: CAYRRGIGSDTQYF
J gene: TRBJ1-4; V gene: TRBV9; clone size: .; D gene: .; CDR3 DNA: TGTGCCAGCAGCCTCTTCCCGAGTCTTAATGAAAAACTGTTTTTT; CDR3 protein: CASSLFPSLNEKLFF
J gene: TRBJ1-3; V gene: TRBV4-3; clone size: .; D gene: .; CDR3 DNA: TGCGCCAGCAGCCAAGTTAGGGGGGGACGGTCCGTGGATTTT; CDR3 protein: CASSQVRGGRSVDF
J gene: TRBJ1-1; V gene: TRBV3-1/TRBV3-2; clone size: .; D gene: .; CDR3 DNA: TGTGCCAGCAGCACCCAGGGGCGGACTGAAGCTTTCTTT; CDR3 protein: CASSTQGRTEAFF
J gene: TRBJ1-5; V gene: TRBV2; clone size: once; D gene: .; CDR3 DNA: TGTGCCAGCAGTGTTCGGGGTGGCAATCAGCCCCAGCATTTT; CDR3 protein: CASSVRGGNQPQHF
J gene: TRBJ2-3; V gene: TRBV30; clone size: .; D gene: .; CDR3 DNA: TGTGCCTGGAGTATAGGTTATGGCGGGAGCACAGATACGCAGTATTTT; CDR3 protein: CAWSIGYGGSTDTQYF
J gene: TRBJ2-5; V gene: TRBV5-1; clone size: .; D gene: TRBD2; CDR3 DNA: TGCGCCAGCAGCTTGGTTCCCGGGGGGAGTCAAGAGACCCAGTACTTC; CDR3 protein: CASSLVPGGSQETQYF
J gene: TRBJ1-3; V gene: TRBV28; clone size: .; D gene: .; CDR3 DNA: TGTGCCAGCAGTTTACTGAACCCGAGAAACACCATATATTTT; CDR3 protein: CASSLLNPRNTIYF
J gene: TRBJ1-2; V gene: TRBV7-8; clone size: .; D gene: .; CDR3 DNA: TGTGCCAGCAGCTTAGCGCAGGGAGGCGGTGGCTACACCTTC; CDR3 protein: CASSLAQGGGGYTF
J gene: TRBJ1-5; V gene: TRBV6-2/TRBV6-3; clone size: .; D gene: .; CDR3 DNA: TGTGCCAGCAGCGACAGAAATCAGCCCCAGCATTTT; CDR3 protein: CASSDRNQPQHF
J gene: TRBJ1-5; V gene: TRBV2; clone size: .; D gene: .; CDR3 DNA: TGTGCCAGCAGGGACCTTAGCAATCAGCCCCAGCATTTT; CDR3 protein: CASRDLSNQPQHF
J gene: TRBJ1-2; V gene: TRBV18; clone size: .; D gene: .; CDR3 DNA: TGTGCCAGCTCACCAACTGGATGGGCGGCGGGAAAAGCTAACTATGGCTACACCTTC; CDR3 protein: CASSPTGWAAGKANYGYTF
J gene: TRBJ1-5; V gene: TRBV19; clone size: .; D gene: .; CDR3 DNA: TGTGCCAGTAGTATTGAAAGGGGAATTAATCAGCCCCAGCATTTT; CDR3 protein: CASSIERGINQPQHF